This T cell receptor beta chain was retrieved from a study of response to subunit inactivated influenza vaccine. Study-level results: Each seasonal influenza vaccination, the authors suggested, recruits few new T cells.

This clonotype occurred a few times. Its target is not known. TCRdb reprocessed the RT-PCR reads with MiXCR, giving one entry per CDR3 protein. The sample holds a few hundred thousand distinct CDR3 sequences; around 15% are singletons and the top ten take approximately 10%. Trimming left V 3 bases short and J 2 bases short, with 11 bases between. The germline CDR1 and CDR2 sequences are LGHNA and YSLEER. This CDR3 is 14 amino acids long. This TCR was sampled from a man aged 45 to 65 who received an inactivated influenza vaccine. The genes are TRBV4-3 and TRBJ2-7, with D hard to call. The starting material was PBMCs from blood, obtained less than 13 days after vaccination. The CDR3 DNA follows: TGCGCCAGCAGCCACGGGTGGGAAACCTACGAGCAGTACTTC. Amino acid sequence: CASSHGWETYEQYF.